This entry concerns a single T cell receptor (beta chain). The PCR used 60 Vbeta and 13 Jbeta primers. Assay used: immunoSEQ multiplex PCR; TCRdb lists only in-frame clones, some missing. The sample shows approximately 88,000 clones, 60% to 85% of them seen only once. The CDR3 runs 19 residues. Germline CDR1 SGHAT, CDR2 FQNNGV. V gave up 5 bases and J gave up 4 bases; unmatched junction bases: 18. The data were obtained in a study of cytomegalovirus exposure and HLA in healthy donors. The source material was PBMCs. The V and J genes are TRBV11-2 and TRBJ1-3; 9 bases align to TRBD1. This receptor was taken from a man in his fifties or sixties in good health and CMV-seropositive. The CDR3 region is CASSPRNIYRDREGNTIYF. The CDR3 DNA reads TGTGCCAGCAGCCCTCGAAATATCTACCGGGACAGGGAAGGAAACACCATATATTTT.